The sequence of this T cell receptor (beta chain) was determined in a study of T cell responses to AZD1222 COVID-19 vaccine. Study results and limitations: Regions 160-218 and 743-854 dominated among vaccine-associated CD4 TCRs spanning spike.

TCRdb's copy holds only in-frame clones and misses some; the assay was immunoSEQ multiplex PCR. This sample carries about 270,000 clones, around 93% of them seen once, and the ten largest clones take less than 0.65%. The germline CDR1 and CDR2 sequences are LNHDA and SQIVND (reference sequence). Trimming removed 3 bases at V and 1 base at J, with 7 bases between. The CDR3 has 15 amino acids. Comments on this clone: The antigen remains unidentified.

This chain links TRBV19 with TRBJ2-6; D might be TRBD1 or TRBD2, each matching 5 bases. The clonotype comes from an adult who received the AZD1222 COVID-19 vaccine. Sequenced material: peripheral blood, taken 28 days after the second AZD1222 dose. The DNA for the CDR3 is TGTGCCAGTAGTATTGAGGGGTCTGGGGCCAACGTCCTGACTTTC. It encodes CASSIEGSGANVLTF.